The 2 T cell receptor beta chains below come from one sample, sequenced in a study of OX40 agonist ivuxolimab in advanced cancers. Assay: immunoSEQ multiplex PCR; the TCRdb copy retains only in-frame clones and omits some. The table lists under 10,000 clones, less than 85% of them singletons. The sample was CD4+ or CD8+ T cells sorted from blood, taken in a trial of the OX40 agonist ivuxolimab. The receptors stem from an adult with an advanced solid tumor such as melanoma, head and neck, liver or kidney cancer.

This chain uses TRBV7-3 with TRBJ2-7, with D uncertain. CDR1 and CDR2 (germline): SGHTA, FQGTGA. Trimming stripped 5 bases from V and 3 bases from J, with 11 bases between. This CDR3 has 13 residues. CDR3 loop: CASSLYPGYEQYF. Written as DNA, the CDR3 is TGTGCCAGCAGCCTATATCCGGGCTACGAGCAGTACTTC.

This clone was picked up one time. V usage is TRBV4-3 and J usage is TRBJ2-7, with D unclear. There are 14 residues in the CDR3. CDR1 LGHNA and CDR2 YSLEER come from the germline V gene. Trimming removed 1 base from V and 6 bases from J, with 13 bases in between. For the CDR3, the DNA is TGCGCCAGCAGCCAAGCCCGTACAGTTGGCGAGCAGTACTTC. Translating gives CASSQARTVGEQYF.